This entry concerns a single T cell receptor (beta chain). The sample is drawn from a study of shared clonotypes between healthy human individuals. TCRdb's copy holds only in-frame clones and misses some; the assay was immunoSEQ multiplex PCR. The sample has 450,000 to 650,000 clones, roughly 79% seen once; the top ten hold about 12%. Trimming removed 5 bases from V and 7 bases from J, with 12 bases in between. This CDR3 region has 11 residues. Germline CDR1 reads SQVTM; CDR2 reads ANQGSEA. The specimen sequenced was PBMCs. The chain joins TRBV29-1 to TRBJ2-7; D might be TRBD2 (5 bases). The TCR comes from a woman in her forties in good health. Some clones in this sample may be carry-over from other donors' samples. The CDR3: CSVLLVGEQYF. CDR3 nucleotide sequence: TGCAGCGTTCTACTAGTCGGTGAGCAGTACTTC.